The 15 T cell receptor beta chains below all came from one sample that was sequenced in a study of T-cell memory formation after mild COVID-19 (dated by TCRdb to about 2021). The library was prepared using 5' RACE. The sequencing machine was an Illumina NovaSeq 6000. TCRdb reprocessing: public reads trimmed at Q25 with fastp, clones called with MiXCR, in-frame beta chains kept. Each CDR3 protein appears once, grouped with its most common genes and DNA. A total of roughly 300,000 distinct CDR3 sequences appear in this sample, over 7% of them only once. The ten largest clones take up roughly 23% of the sample. Sequenced sample: PBMCs or a T cell subset sorted from them (not recorded which). The receptor source for this set is a man aged 18 to 29 who had mild COVID-19 (a few samples of this study predate the infection). The sample titles of this study are shuffled in the database, so cell type and time point are left out; the donor was told from shared clones.

This clonotype was seen a few times. The chain recombines TRBV4-3 with TRBJ2-1, with D unclear. The CDR3 runs to 12 residues. Germline CDR1 and CDR2: LGHNA and YSLEER. Trimming pared 6 bases from V and 5 bases from J, leaving 8 bases between. CDR3 in amino acids: CASRGNNNEQFF. Here the CDR3 DNA reads TGCGCCAGCAGGGGGAATAACAATGAGCAGTTCTTC.

J is TRBJ2-3 and V is TRBV12-3 or TRBV12-4, with a tentative D call TRBD1 (6 bases). This CDR3 contains 14 residues. Trimming shortened V by 6 bases and J by 5 bases, and 15 bases separated the two germline ends. The CDR3 region is CASRSNRVGDTQYF. The CDR3 nucleotides are TGTGCCAGCAGGTCCAACAGGGTGGGAGATACGCAGTATTTT.

V usage is TRBV5-3 and J usage is TRBJ1-1; D is unclear. TRBV5-3 is identified as an open reading frame with a role that is uncertain. V gave up 4 bases and J gave up 0 bases, with 7 bases separating them. The CDR3 spans 13 residues. CDR3 nucleotide sequence: TGTGCCAGAAGCCCCGAACTGAACACTGAAGCTTTCTTT. Protein product: CARSPELNTEAFF.

This clonotype showed up just a few times. J is TRBJ2-7 and V is TRBV20-1; 8 positions match TRBD1. Germline V gene lookup returns CDR1 DFQATT and CDR2 SNEGSKA (reference sequence). CDR3 length equals 14 residues. V gave up 3 bases and J gave up 2 bases; unmatched junction bases: 6. The CDR3 protein is CSASQGAGTYEQYF. The CDR3 DNA follows: TGCAGTGCTAGCCAGGGGGCCGGGACCTACGAGCAGTACTTC.

Many counts were recorded for this clonotype. The V call is TRBV7-9, the J call TRBJ2-1, with D possibly matching TRBD2 (6 bases). The CDR3 covers 17 residues. Per germline, CDR1 SEHNR and CDR2 FQNEAQ (reference sequence). V was pared by 1 base and J by 2 bases, with 15 bases between. CDR3 nucleotides: TGTGCCAGCAGCTTAGTGGCGGGACTCGGGACCTACAATGAGCAGTTCTTC. Translation: CASSLVAGLGTYNEQFF.

The chain couples TRBV9 to TRBJ2-6; D is uncertain. CDR1 is SGDLS and CDR2 is YYNGEE in the germline V gene. CDR3 size: 15 residues. The V end was cut by 0 bases, the J end by 4 bases, with 8 bases between. The CDR3 sequence: CASSVVSSGANVLTF. Here the CDR3 DNA reads TGTGCCAGCAGCGTAGTCAGTTCCGGGGCCAACGTCCTGACTTTC.

The chain uses TRBV2 and TRBJ1-2, with D possibly TRBD1 on 6 matching bases. CDR1 and CDR2 (germline): SNHLY, FYNNEI. The CDR3 extends over 19 amino acids. V gave up 1 base and J gave up 0 bases, with 21 bases separating them. The CDR3 protein is CASSEELGTITITNYGYTF. In DNA form, the CDR3 reads TGTGCCAGCAGTGAAGAGTTGGGGACAATCACAATCACTAACTATGGCTACACCTTC.

This clonotype has just a few counts. This sequence joins TRBV2 and TRBJ1-1, with D perhaps matching TRBD1 (6 bases). V shed 6 bases and J shed 7 bases, with 12 bases lying between them. Germline CDR1 reads SNHLY; CDR2 reads FYNNEI. The CDR3 has 12 amino acids. DNA of the CDR3: TGTGCCAGCAGACGGACAGCAATTGAAGCTTTCTTT. Its protein is CASRRTAIEAFF. The full variable domain, in which reference TRBV2 and TRBJ1-1 provide the parts outside the CDR3, is EPEVTQTPSHQVTQMGQEVILRCVPISNHLYFYWYRQILGQKVEFLVSFYNNEISEKSEIFDDQFSVERPDGSNFTLKIRSTKLEDSAMYFCASRRTAIEAFFGQGTRLTVV.

This chain links TRBV3-2 with TRBJ2-2; TRBD2, the table's D call, lacks a check against the DNA. TRBV3-2 is a documented pseudogene. The CDR3 runs 16 residues. As DNA, the CDR3 is TGTGCCAGCAGCCAAGGGACTAGCGACTACACCGGGGAGCTGTTTTTT. This translates into CASSQGTSDYTGELFF.

The gene calls are TRBV29-1 and TRBJ1-2; TRBD1 matches at 9 bases. The trim removed 6 bases at V and 12 bases at J, leaving 5 bases unmatched. The germline gives CDR1 SQVTM, CDR2 ANQGSEA. This CDR3 region has 10 residues. The DNA of the CDR3 is TGCAGCGTGAGACAGGGGGAACACACCTTC. Residues: CSVRQGEHTF.

This chain links TRBV6-2 or TRBV6-3 with TRBJ2-4; no clear D. The CDR3 is 15 amino acids. Per germline, CDR1 MNHEY and CDR2 SVGEGT. V was shortened by 0 bases and J by 4 bases, with 10 bases between the two germline ends. The CDR3 protein is CASSYSADDKNIQYF. The CDR3 coding sequence is TGTGCCAGCAGTTACTCGGCGGATGATAAAAACATTCAGTACTTC.

The chain links TRBV5-5 to TRBJ2-5; D remains unclear. The CDR3 extends over 13 amino acids. The V gene lost 2 bases and the J gene lost 2 bases, with 7 bases spanning the gap. Germline CDR1 and CDR2: SGHKS and YYEKEE (reference sequence). The CDR3 DNA is TGTGCCAGCAGCTTCCCCAGACAAGAGACCCAGTACTTC. This encodes CASSFPRQETQYF.

This clonotype showed up many times. The CDR3 sequence is CASSLVGQGRFF. For the CDR3, the DNA is TGTGCCAGCAGCTTAGTAGGACAGGGAAGATTCTTC. The genes are TRBV7-8 and TRBJ2-1, with TRBD1 matching 8 bases. In germline, CDR1 is SGHVS, CDR2 FQNEAQ. V dropped 1 base and J dropped 16; count of bases not matched to a gene: 6. This CDR3 has 12 residues.

This clonotype was counted a few times. The chain has TRBV6-5 and TRBJ1-2; the D is unclear. Germline CDR1 is MNHEY and CDR2 is SVGAGI. This CDR3 is 14 amino acids long. V was cut by 5 bases and J by 4 bases, with 14 bases left in between. The CDR3 is CASSAARVIYGYTF. CDR3 sequence (DNA): TGTGCCAGCAGTGCGGCACGAGTTATCTATGGCTACACCTTC.

This clonotype was detected a few times. The gene calls are TRBV11-2 and TRBJ2-5; 9 nucleotides line up with TRBD2. The CDR3 spans 16 residues. Germline CDR1 is SGHAT and CDR2 is FQNNGV. V was pared by 5 bases and J by 1 base, with 8 bases of the junction left unmatched. In DNA form, the CDR3 reads TGTGCCAGCAGCCCACTCCATAGCGGGGGCCAAGAGACCCAGTACTTC. The encoded protein is CASSPLHSGGQETQYF.